The 8 T cell receptor beta chains below all came from one sample that was sequenced in a study of T cells in Graves' hyperthyroidism and ophthalmopathy. What was amplified from RNA transcripts were TCR beta CDR3 regions. The HTBI primer set served for first-round RT-PCR of the TCR CDR3. MiXCR, applied by TCRdb to the multiplex PCR reads, yields one record per CDR3 protein. The sample consists of hundreds of thousands of distinct CDR3 sequences, roughly 15% of them appearing once. Sequenced material: blood. The receptor set was obtained from a woman aged 55-69 years with Graves' ophthalmopathy.

This clonotype has a count of ten or more. This chain joins TRBV11-2 and TRBJ2-1; D remains ambiguous. The V end lost 1 base, the J end lost 10 bases, and 11 bases lay between the germline ends. This CDR3 region has 13 residues. CDR1 is SGHAT and CDR2 is FQNNGV in the germline V gene. CDR3 protein: CASSLVRKPEQFF. For the CDR3, the DNA is TGTGCCAGCAGCTTAGTACGGAAACCGGAGCAGTTCTTC.

This clonotype was counted a few times. The rearrangement links TRBV27 to TRBJ2-1; 14 positions agree with TRBD2. The junction had 5 bases not matched to a gene; V was cut back by 4 bases and J by 9 bases. The CDR3 is 15 residues long. Germline V gene data show CDR1 as MNHEY and CDR2 as SMNVEV (reference sequence). The CDR3 DNA follows: TGTGCCAGCAGTTATGGACTAGCGGGAGGCGGTGAGCAGTTCTTC. It encodes CASSYGLAGGGEQFF.

This clonotype has more than one count but fewer than ten. The rearrangement uses TRBV29-1 and TRBJ2-2; D might be TRBD1 or TRBD2, each matching 5 bases. The CDR3 loop spans 16 amino acids. CDR1 and CDR2 from the germline V gene are SQVTM and ANQGSEA. Trimming left V 6 bases short and J 5 bases short, with 22 bases between. The CDR3 loop reads CSVPGTEWLSTGELFF. The DNA of the CDR3 is TGCAGCGTGCCCGGGACGGAATGGTTATCGACCGGGGAGCTGTTTTTT.

This clonotype was observed a few times. The chain has TRBV27 and TRBJ2-1; 12 bases agree with TRBD2. Unmatched junction bases numbered 10, after V lost 2 bases and J lost 5 bases. The length of the CDR3 is 18 residues. Germline V CDR1 and CDR2: MNHEY, SMNVEV (reference sequence). CDR3 residues: CASSLIVTSGSINNEQFF. CDR3 coding DNA: TGTGCCAGCAGTTTAATCGTGACTAGCGGGAGCATAAACAATGAGCAGTTCTTC.

This clonotype showed up just a few times. The chain couples TRBV14 to TRBJ2-2, with 7 positions matching TRBD1. This CDR3 is built from 16 residues. Trimming removed 4 bases from V and 0 bases from J; junction bases left unmatched: 5. Germline-derived CDR1 and CDR2 are SGHDN and FVKESK. The CDR3 DNA reads as TGTGCCAGCAGCCGAACAGGGGCCCCGAACACCGGGGAGCTGTTTTTT. Translating gives CASSRTGAPNTGELFF.

The sample holds many counts of this clonotype. The gene calls are TRBV30 and TRBJ2-3, with 7 bases lining up with TRBD1. The CDR3 has 14 residues. Losses at the gene ends were 3 bases for V and 5 bases for J; bases not matched to a gene: 8. CDR1 GTSNPN and CDR2 SVGIG come from the germline V gene (reference sequence). DNA for the CDR3: TGTGCCTGGAGCCAGGACAGGAATTTAGATACGCAGTATTTT. Residues: CAWSQDRNLDTQYF.

V gene TRBV29-1 combines with J gene TRBJ1-1; 8 bases agree with TRBD1. CDR3 length: 14 amino acids. CDR1 SQVTM and CDR2 ANQGSEA come from the germline V gene. V shed 4 bases, J shed 3 bases, and the junction held 7 bases outside the gene matches. CDR3 sequence reads: CSVGARGRDTEAFF. Written as DNA, the CDR3 is TGCAGCGTTGGAGCCAGGGGGCGGGACACTGAAGCTTTCTTT.

This clonotype has at least ten counts. The chain joins TRBV20-1 to TRBJ2-1, with D maybe TRBD2 (6 bases). V lost 1 base to trimming and J lost 5 bases, with 21 bases between them. The CDR3 has 17 amino acids. CDR1 is DFQATT, CDR2 SNEGSKA, per germline (reference sequence). DNA for the CDR3: TGCAGTGCTAGAGCCCCCGGGGGTAACTCTGTAAACAATGAGCAGTTCTTC. Amino acid sequence: CSARAPGGNSVNNEQFF.